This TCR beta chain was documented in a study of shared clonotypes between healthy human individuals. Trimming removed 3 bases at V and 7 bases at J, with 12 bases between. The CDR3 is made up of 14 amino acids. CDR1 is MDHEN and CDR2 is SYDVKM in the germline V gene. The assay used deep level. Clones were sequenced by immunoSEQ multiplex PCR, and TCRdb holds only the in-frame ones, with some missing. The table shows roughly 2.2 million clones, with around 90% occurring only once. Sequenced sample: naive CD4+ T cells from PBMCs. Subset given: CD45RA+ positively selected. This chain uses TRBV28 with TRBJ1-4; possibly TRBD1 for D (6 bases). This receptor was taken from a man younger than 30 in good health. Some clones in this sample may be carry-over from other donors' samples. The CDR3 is CASSFVRGSEKLFF. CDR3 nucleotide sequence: TGTGCCAGCAGTTTCGTCAGGGGTAGTGAAAAACTGTTTTTT.